These T cell receptor beta chains were read from a single sample in a study of cytomegalovirus exposure and HLA in healthy donors. Produced via immunoSEQ multiplex PCR; TCRdb's table is partial and in-frame only. This sample has fewer than 200,000 clones, with around 81% found just once. The material sequenced was PBMCs. These TCRs come from a young woman in good health and CMV-seropositive. CDR3s include the opening cysteine and the closing phenylalanine or tryptophan. Each record gives: J gene, V gene, CDR3 protein.

j_gene: TRBJ2-5; v_gene: TRBV5-1; CDR3aa: CASSLAVGLGTGVEETQYF
j_gene: TRBJ2-3; v_gene: TRBV7-2; CDR3aa: CASSLAGAEGDTQYF
j_gene: TRBJ1-6; v_gene: TRBV27; CDR3aa: CASSSHQTKFRDRYNSPLHF
j_gene: TRBJ2-3; v_gene: TRBV19; CDR3aa: CASSTRSGGSDTQYF
j_gene: TRBJ2-1; v_gene: TRBV5-1; CDR3aa: CASSAGLAGGLYNEQFF
j_gene: TRBJ1-3; v_gene: TRBV4-1; CDR3aa: CASSQVAGAPRSGNTIYF
j_gene: TRBJ2-1; v_gene: TRBV19; CDR3aa: CASQERGGPYNEQFF
j_gene: TRBJ2-3; v_gene: TRBV5-6; CDR3aa: CASSLTLAGVSTDTQYF
j_gene: TRBJ2-7; v_gene: TRBV10-3; CDR3aa: CAISEPEGQSYEQYF
j_gene: TRBJ2-2; v_gene: TRBV7-9; CDR3aa: CASSLLGRDNTGELFF
j_gene: TRBJ1-1; v_gene: TRBV13; CDR3aa: CASSSPNPASGTEAFF
j_gene: TRBJ1-2; v_gene: TRBV10-3; CDR3aa: CAISEPGEIYGYTF
j_gene: TRBJ2-5; v_gene: TRBV6-5; CDR3aa: CASSYHGTAQETQYF
j_gene: TRBJ1-2; v_gene: TRBV6-1; CDR3aa: CASSQDREYGYTF
j_gene: TRBJ1-4; v_gene: TRBV4-3; CDR3aa: CASSQVRDRQGRIILFF
j_gene: TRBJ2-5; v_gene: TRBV7-2; CDR3aa: CASSLRTSGGAETQYF
j_gene: TRBJ2-5; v_gene: TRBV11-2; CDR3aa: CASSLVGSGGSQETQYF
j_gene: TRBJ1-5; v_gene: TRBV6-5; CDR3aa: CASSYSGVSNQPQHF
j_gene: TRBJ1-3; v_gene: TRBV4-1; CDR3aa: CASSNTPEGLGYTIYF
j_gene: TRBJ2-7; v_gene: TRBV5-4; CDR3aa: CASSAAVGSYEQYF
j_gene: TRBJ1-1; v_gene: TRBV5-6; CDR3aa: CASSLVWGGEAFF
j_gene: TRBJ2-3; v_gene: TRBV29-1; CDR3aa: CSAQGAQSTDTQYF
j_gene: TRBJ1-2; v_gene: TRBV5-8; CDR3aa: CASSFLIEETGAGGYTF
j_gene: TRBJ2-1; v_gene: TRBV10-3; CDR3aa: CAISGITGSLGEQFF
j_gene: TRBJ2-7; v_gene: TRBV7-8; CDR3aa: CASSLPEGQVTYEQYF
j_gene: TRBJ1-2; v_gene: TRBV5-1; CDR3aa: CASSPGQGYTF
j_gene: TRBJ2-7; v_gene: TRBV5-1; CDR3aa: CASSLESDRAYEQYF
j_gene: TRBJ1-5; v_gene: TRBV7-2; CDR3aa: CASSLQGNHQPQHF
j_gene: TRBJ1-1; v_gene: TRBV27; CDR3aa: CASSPTSQGSVAFF
j_gene: TRBJ2-3; v_gene: TRBV7-2; CDR3aa: CASSQGHSTDTQYF
j_gene: TRBJ2-2; v_gene: TRBV5-1; CDR3aa: CASSVGPSNTGELFF
j_gene: TRBJ1-2; v_gene: TRBV19; CDR3aa: CASSRSTGSGYTF
j_gene: TRBJ1-5; v_gene: TRBV19; CDR3aa: CASSTPGRYQPQHF
j_gene: TRBJ1-1; v_gene: TRBV27; CDR3aa: CASSLQGLSEAFF
j_gene: TRBJ2-2; v_gene: TRBV5-1; CDR3aa: CASSLDWNTGELFF
j_gene: TRBJ2-1; v_gene: TRBV7-9; CDR3aa: CASSLVIVIQGITYNEQFF
j_gene: TRBJ1-6; v_gene: TRBV7-2; CDR3aa: CASSLASYNSPLHF
j_gene: TRBJ1-5; v_gene: TRBV27; CDR3aa: CASNLGGQPQHF
j_gene: TRBJ2-3; v_gene: TRBV5-1; CDR3aa: CASSYDRGTDTQYF
j_gene: TRBJ1-6; v_gene: TRBV5-6; CDR3aa: CASSLGGLSSYNSPLHF
j_gene: TRBJ2-7; v_gene: TRBV15; CDR3aa: CATRISSTYEQYF
j_gene: TRBJ1-4; v_gene: TRBV29-1; CDR3aa: CSGESRDEKLFF
j_gene: TRBJ2-4; v_gene: TRBV2; CDR3aa: CASSRLALAKNIQYF
j_gene: TRBJ1-2; v_gene: TRBV5-4; CDR3aa: CASSQDRGWDGYTF
j_gene: TRBJ2-3; v_gene: TRBV2; CDR3aa: CASRKRVGDTQYF
j_gene: TRBJ1-5; v_gene: TRBV5-8; CDR3aa: CASSWTGDFLSNQPQHF
j_gene: TRBJ2-1; v_gene: TRBV4-3; CDR3aa: CASSHLLDRNNEQFF
j_gene: TRBJ1-6; v_gene: TRBV7-8; CDR3aa: CASSQKVGTGYSPLHF
j_gene: TRBJ2-1; v_gene: TRBV11-2; CDR3aa: CASSLDHSNEQFF
j_gene: TRBJ2-5; v_gene: TRBV11-1; CDR3aa: CASSRGGQGVRTQYF
j_gene: TRBJ1-2; v_gene: TRBV6-5; CDR3aa: CATTNRGGHGYTF
j_gene: TRBJ2-7; v_gene: TRBV9; CDR3aa: CASSEKLVGYEQYF
j_gene: TRBJ1-1; v_gene: TRBV6-5; CDR3aa: CASGTQGPTEAFF
j_gene: TRBJ2-2; v_gene: TRBV19; CDR3aa: CALQGGSTGELFF
j_gene: TRBJ2-1; v_gene: TRBV19; CDR3aa: CASSPTGGHEQFF
j_gene: TRBJ2-3; v_gene: TRBV19; CDR3aa: CASSIRRGGHTQYF
j_gene: TRBJ2-2; v_gene: TRBV4-3; CDR3aa: CASSRGTSGGSSGELFF
j_gene: TRBJ1-3; v_gene: TRBV7-8; CDR3aa: CASSTTGGSGNTIYF